The TCR beta chain described here comes from a study of blood T cell repertoires in COVID-19 (dated by TCRdb to 2018 to 2021). As for the study more broadly: The collaborator samples originated in the United States, Italy and Spain and spanned the acute and convalescent phases of COVID-19. Nearly every sample came with metadata listing a de-identified subject ID, COVID-19 status, age in years and sex. Where available, HLA class I and class II types were obtained from metadata supplied by the sample provider rather than from assay-based typing. Subjects who had been exposed to COVID-19, were actively infected with it, or had recovered from it provided the deeply sampled blood TCRbeta repertoires that made up the dataset. The samples were drawn from the first 160 participants of the ongoing ImmuneRACE study and from 950 to 1,500 subjects provided by 6 global collaborators. The repertoires were released in a freely available public database meant as a resource for research on the immune response to SARS-CoV-2. The prospective study material was composed of cDNA or gDNA derived from T cells, B-cell-depleted T cells, or PBMCs.

Overall study results and their limits: How much clinical and demographic metadata was included differed by source and by participant, and the metadata was provided uncurated.

Whole blood was collected in K2EDTA tubes by collaborating institutions according to the institutions' own protocols. For TCRbeta analysis, collaborators shipped samples as frozen whole blood, isolated PBMCs, or DNA extracted from either of those sample types. Comments on this clone: Its cognate antigen has yet to be identified. The sample holds no much larger clone one base away, and base qualities are not on file.

TCRbeta CDR3 regions were amplified from genomic DNA by means of the immunoSEQ Assay, a bias-controlled multiplex PCR. In the original analysis: The number of nucleated cells in each sample was estimated by amplification of reference gene primers within the assay. To quantify the absolute abundance of each unique TCRbeta CDR3 rearrangement, sequence reads were collapsed and filtered. For each sample, productive Simpson clonality was calculated as the square root of Simpson's diversity index across productive rearrangements. TCRdb limited this immuneACCESS table to in-frame rearrangements with V and J called. A share of clones is missing; checked studies link under half to unresolved V genes, and the rest is unexplained. D and trimming were read from the DNA, whereas the V and J calls and clone size are those reported in that table. For this sample there are roughly 64,000 clones; about nine tenths appear just once. The ten largest make up roughly 9.2% of the sample.

Here V drops 6 bases and J drops 7 bases, and the junction holds 8 bases not matched to any gene. CDR1 and CDR2 are read off the germline V gene as SNHLY and FYNNEI. From the cysteine through the phenylalanine, the CDR3 covers 15 amino acids. CDR3 DNA is the only sequence kept; it has 45 bases, read in frame from the first base. The chain couples TRBV2 to TRBJ1-4; a stretch of 10 junction bases matches TRBD1. This clonotype originated in a woman older than 75 with active COVID-19. Specimen: peripheral blood. The nucleotide sequence is TGTGCCAGCAGAAGACAGGGGGCGCAGGGTGAAAAACTGTTTTTT. The translation is CASRRQGAQGEKLFF.